This T cell receptor (beta chain) was obtained from a study of T cell responses to AZD1222 COVID-19 vaccine. Study results and limitations: Reportedly, close to half of spike-specific TCRs are directed against unmutated variant regions. Spike-wide coverage was observed for vaccine-associated CD4 TCRs, with dominant responses at 160-218 and 743-854. The breadth and depth of Spike-specific TCRs increased once two AZD1222 doses had been given.

Trimming removed 5 bases from V and 3 bases from J; junction bases left unmatched: 6. The germline V gene encodes CDR1 MNHEY and CDR2 SVGAGI. The CDR3 is 15 residues long. Here immunoSEQ multiplex PCR was the method, and the copy in TCRdb shows in-frame clones only, minus some. The sample has tens of thousands of clones, approximately 80% seen once; the top ten hold around 20%. As concerns this clone: Its antigen is unknown.

The material was peripheral blood, obtained on day 0 of AZD1222 vaccination. This rearrangement joins TRBV6-5 to TRBJ1-5; TRBD1 matches at 8 bases. The clonotype was recovered from an adult in good health. The CDR3: CASSPDRAVNQPQHF. In DNA, the CDR3 is TGTGCCAGCAGTCCGGACAGGGCTGTCAATCAGCCCCAGCATTTT.